This TCR beta chain was observed in a study of patients and donors after allogeneic stem cell transplantation (dated by TCRdb to about 2020). Library prep was done by RT-PCR. The sequencer was a NextSeq 550. TCRdb applied fastp at Q25 and MiXCR to the public reads, then kept only in-frame beta chains. Entries are consolidated by CDR3 protein sequence, retaining the most common genes and DNA. The sample table holds hundreds of thousands of distinct CDR3 sequences, of which around 15% were seen once. The top ten clones comprise roughly 7.2% of the sample. Turning to this clonotype: Which antigen it targets is not known. Within one base of it there is no much larger clone, and no base qualities were kept.

As encoded in the germline V gene, CDR1 is KGHSH while CDR2 is LQKENI. V was cut back by 6 bases and J by 6 bases, leaving a gap of 15 bases between them. The CDR3 starts with the cysteine, ends with the phenylalanine, and has 14 residues. Only CDR3 DNA is held: 42 bases, read in frame from base 1. The sequence derives from a human donor who was either an allogeneic HSCT recipient or a stem cell or donor lymphocyte infusion donor (not recorded which). It is not recorded whose cells these are; they may come from a transplant donor. The specimen sequenced was blood, either unsorted or a sorted T cell fraction (not recorded which). The chain was built from TRBV18 and TRBJ2-1, with the D call tentatively TRBD1 or TRBD2, each fitting 5 bases. Here the CDR3 is given as CASSPGRAFNEQFF. The bases are TGTGCCAGCTCGCCGGGACGGGCGTTCAATGAGCAGTTCTTC. The reference TRBV18 and TRBJ2-1 proteins fill in what lies around the CDR3, so the full variable domain reads NAGVMQNPRHLVRRRGQEARLRCSPMKGHSHVYWYRQLPEEGLKFMVYLQKENIIDESGMPKERFSAEFPKEGPSILRIQQVVRGDSAAYFCASSPGRAFNEQFFGPGTRLTVL.